This T cell receptor (beta chain) was sequenced in a study of patients and donors after allogeneic stem cell transplantation. MiXCR, run by TCRdb on the RT-PCR reads, gives a single entry per CDR3 protein. The sample carries about 150,000 distinct CDR3 sequences, roughly two fifths recorded once. This CDR3 comprises 14 residues. V was trimmed by 9 bases and J by 3 bases, leaving 15 bases between them. This clonotype appeared a few times. This TCR was recovered from a human donor who was either an allogeneic HSCT recipient or a stem cell or donor lymphocyte infusion donor (not recorded which). It is not recorded whose cells these are; they may come from a transplant donor. V usage is TRBV12-3 or TRBV12-4 and J usage is TRBJ2-1; D not resolved. Material for sequencing was blood, either unsorted or a sorted T cell fraction (not recorded which). The CDR3 loop reads CASHSGYYYNEQFF. DNA for the CDR3: TGTGCCAGTCATTCGGGTTACTACTACAATGAGCAGTTCTTC.